These 14 T cell receptor beta chains were all obtained from the same sample, sequenced in a study of blood T cell repertoires in COVID-19. Clones were sequenced by immunoSEQ multiplex PCR, and TCRdb holds only the in-frame ones, with some missing. The sample has 70,000 to 90,000 clones, roughly 91% seen once. The sample consisted of PBMCs or T cells enriched from blood (not recorded which). These receptors came from a woman in her 50s with acute COVID-19.

This chain connects TRBV4-3 to TRBJ1-4; D call uncertain. The V end lost 1 base, the J end lost 0 bases, and 6 bases lay between the germline ends. This CDR3 has 15 amino acids. Germline values: CDR1 LGHNA, CDR2 YSLEER. The CDR3 spells CASSQVGTTNEKLFF. CDR3 bases: TGCGCCAGCAGCCAAGTCGGTACAACTAATGAAAAACTGTTTTTT.

The J gene is TRBJ1-4, the V gene TRBV7-6; possibly TRBD1 for D (5 bases). The V end was cut by 5 bases, the J end by 2 bases, with 12 bases between. This CDR3 has 15 residues. Germline CDR1 and CDR2: SGHVS and FNYEAQ. The CDR3 DNA reads as TGTGCCAGCAGCCGTCGGGCAGGGACTAATGAAAAACTGTTTTTT. Amino acids: CASSRRAGTNEKLFF.

The sample holds one count of this clone. The chain is built from TRBV19 and TRBJ1-5; TRBD1 might be the D (5 bases). Germline CDR1 LNHDA, CDR2 SQIVND (reference sequence). The CDR3 covers 16 residues. Trimming left V 5 bases short and J 7 bases short, with 21 bases between. The CDR3 DNA reads TGTGCCAGTAGTTCCCCCAGGGCTGCTGGAATCCAGCCCCAGCATTTT. Residues: CASSSPRAAGIQPQHF.

The chain has TRBV6-2 or TRBV6-3 and TRBJ2-5, with 9 bases lining up with TRBD2. The CDR3 covers 15 residues. J gave up 2 bases and V 4 bases, and 5 bases lay outside the gene matches. Germline V gives CDR1 MNHEY, CDR2 SVGEGT. The CDR3 DNA reads TGTGCCAGCAGTTTAGCGGGAGACCCGCAAGAGACCCAGTACTTC. Protein: CASSLAGDPQETQYF.

V gene TRBV10-2 combines with J gene TRBJ2-7; perhaps TRBD1 as D (5 bases). The CDR3 has 13 amino acids. From germline, CDR1 is WSHSY and CDR2 SAAADI. Trimming removed 7 bases at V and 3 bases at J, with 13 bases between. CDR3 amino acids: CASTLLQGYEQYF. CDR3 nucleotides: TGCGCCAGCACCTTGCTCCAGGGCTACGAGCAGTACTTC.

The chain carries TRBV10-3 and TRBJ2-1; 8 bases fit TRBD1. The CDR3 loop spans 15 amino acids. Germline CDR1 and CDR2: ENHRY and SYGVKD. V dropped 6 bases and J dropped 2; count of bases not matched to a gene: 6. CDR3 nucleotides: TGTGCCATCAGGACGGGACAGGAACCCTACAATGAGCAGTTCTTC. Protein sequence: CAIRTGQEPYNEQFF.

The rearrangement uses TRBV5-8 and TRBJ2-1; 9 bases are shared with TRBD1. CDR3 length equals 15 residues. V shed 4 bases and J 5 bases; nucleotides not matched to a gene: 7. Germline lookup yields CDR1 SGHTS and CDR2 YDEGEE. The CDR3 sequence: CASSQGTGSHNEQFF. DNA of the CDR3: TGTGCCAGCAGCCAAGGGACAGGGTCCCACAATGAGCAGTTCTTC.

This chain links TRBV19 with TRBJ1-5, with no clear D. Trimming stripped 3 bases from V and 4 bases from J, with 13 bases between. This CDR3 is built from 15 residues. Germline assignment: CDR1 LNHDA and CDR2 SQIVND (reference sequence). CDR3 region: CASSIRPEGNQPQHF. The DNA for the CDR3 is TGTGCCAGTAGTATTCGGCCCGAGGGAAATCAGCCCCAGCATTTT.

J is TRBJ1-1 and V is TRBV4-2; D might be TRBD1 (5 bases). Germline V gene lookup returns CDR1 LGHNA and CDR2 YNFKEQ. This CDR3 comprises 14 residues. V lost 0 bases and J 11 bases, leaving 16 bases between the germline ends. In DNA, the CDR3 is TGTGCCAGCAGCCAAGAAGCGGGGACCCGGGACGCTTTCTTT. Protein: CASSQEAGTRDAFF.

The chain is built from TRBV27 and TRBJ2-7, with 7 bases fitting TRBD2. Germline assignment: CDR1 MNHEY and CDR2 SMNVEV (reference sequence). The V segment lost 6 bases and the J segment 0 bases; nucleotides outside the gene matches: 14. The CDR3 is 17 residues long. The CDR3 protein is CASSSWGLAEGSYEQYF. CDR3 coding DNA: TGTGCCAGCAGCTCCTGGGGCCTAGCGGAGGGCTCCTACGAGCAGTACTTC.

This sequence joins TRBV7-3 and TRBJ2-1; TRBD1 matches 9 bases. The CDR3 covers 18 residues. Trimming took 4 bases from V and 1 from J; bases not matched to a gene: 11. Germline loops: CDR1 SGHTA, CDR2 FQGTGA. The CDR3 protein is CASSSTLPGTGSYNEQFF. In DNA form, the CDR3 reads TGTGCCAGCAGCTCCACCCTGCCCGGGACAGGGTCCTACAATGAGCAGTTCTTC. The full variable domain, completed using reference TRBV7-3 and TRBJ2-1, is GAGVSQTPSNKVTEKGKYVELRCDPISGHTALYWYRQSLGQGPEFLIYFQGTGAADDSGLPNDRFFAVRPEGSVSTLKIQRTERGDSAVYLCASSSTLPGTGSYNEQFFGPGTRLTVL.

The gene calls are TRBV3-1 (or the pseudogene TRBV3-2) and TRBJ2-3; 9 nucleotides align to TRBD2. The CDR3 consists of 16 residues. CDR1 LGHDT and CDR2 YNNKEL come from the germline V gene (reference sequence). The V segment lost 4 bases and the J segment 0 bases; nucleotides outside the gene matches: 5. This chain's CDR3 is CASSPWTSVSTDTQYF. CDR3 DNA sequence: TGTGCCAGCAGCCCTTGGACTAGCGTAAGCACAGATACGCAGTATTTT.

J is TRBJ2-2 and V is TRBV18; 9 bases match TRBD1. Per germline, CDR1 KGHSH and CDR2 LQKENI. The CDR3 runs to 15 residues. V was pared by 4 bases and J by 6 bases, with 6 bases of the junction left unmatched. This chain's CDR3 is CASSRGTGRSGELFF. CDR3 nucleotide sequence: TGTGCCAGCTCACGCGGGACAGGGAGGTCCGGGGAGCTGTTTTTT.

Details on this clone: Compared with germline, one end of the junction differs, possibly owing to a read error. The chain combines TRBV11-2 with TRBJ1-1; D might be TRBD1 (5 bases). The CDR3 is 12 residues long. Germline assignment: CDR1 SGHAT and CDR2 FQNNGV. The CDR3 here is CASSSSGTAVWW. For the CDR3, the DNA is TGTGCCAGCAGCTCCAGCGGGACTGCGGTGTGGTGG.